A selection of T cell receptor beta chains follows, all from one sample in a study of cytomegalovirus exposure and HLA in healthy donors. Clones were sequenced by immunoSEQ multiplex PCR, and TCRdb holds only the in-frame ones, with some missing. The sample has tens of thousands of clones, more than 70% seen once. Sample: PBMCs. Receptor source: a man aged 30-40 years in good health and CMV-seronegative. CDR3s include the opening cysteine and the closing phenylalanine or tryptophan.

17	TRBV5-1	CASSPGTFSSGANVLTF
15	TRBV6-1	CASSLAGTGYQPQHF
17	TRBV19	CASSPQWGRGVTDTQYF
14	TRBV18	CASSTSSGPNEQFF
16	TRBV7-6	CASSLAAGLPGETQYF
16	TRBV5-1	CASSPSGIAGDQPQHF
11	TRBV18	CASSPRETQYF
14	TRBV27	CASSGGQGRQPQHF
16	TRBV27	CASSLLLAGGTDTQYF
13	TRBV7-9	CSSSLSGMETQYF
15	TRBV5-1	CASRARGNFNEKLFF
13	TRBV2	CASNWAGANGYTF
17	TRBV7-9	CASSSPLQQGRQETQYF
14	TRBV11-2	CASSLVAEYGEQFF
16	TRBV6-1	CASSGSAGGSNQPQHF
14	TRBV19	CASSMNTGSRPQHF